Detailed here is one T cell receptor (beta chain). Antigen: not known. Generation of TCR beta cDNA was performed by 5'RACE template switching incorporating UMIs. One entry per CDR3 protein, without DNA, is what TCRdb gives after re-calling the 5' RACE reads. The sample's table shows 500,000 to 700,000 distinct CDR3 sequences. This sample is part of a study of T cells expressing NK-cell markers. Findings and caveats of the study: The study did not resolve the HCMV specificity of expanded NKG2C+ T cell clones.

This CDR3 spans 13 amino acids. The V gene's germline CDR1 is SEHNR and CDR2 FQNEAQ (reference sequence). Sequencing was carried out using blood T cells: a sorted CD56 or NKG2C T cell subset, CD4+ or CD8+ T cells, or bulk PBMC T cells (not recorded which). The chain links TRBV7-9 to TRBJ2-5; TCRdb designates TRBD1, a call that cannot be tested without DNA. This TCR came from a young man in good health. CDR3: CASSLTGGKTQYF.